The rows below give T cell receptor beta chains drawn from one sample of a study of blood T cell repertoires in COVID-19. Some clones are missing from TCRdb's copy, which holds only in-frame ones; the method was immunoSEQ multiplex PCR. Altogether tens of thousands of clones are present, 65% to 85% being singletons, with the ten largest covering 15% to 20%. Sequencing input: peripheral blood. These receptors were taken from a woman aged 55-69 years with acute or convalescent COVID-19. CDR3s include the opening cysteine and the closing phenylalanine or tryptophan. A D gene is named only where the DNA matches it firmly. A row's size may be missing; if present it is once, few, many or a size class.

TRBV6-1	TRBJ2-1	-	TRBD2	TGTGCCAGCAGTGACGGCTTGGGGACTAGCGACTATAATGAGCAGTTCTTC	CASSDGLGTSDYNEQFF
TRBV6-6	TRBJ1-6	-	TRBD1	TGTGCCAGCAGTTGGGGGGGACAGGGAGATAATTCACCCCTCCACTTT	CASSWGGQGDNSPLHF
TRBV11-3	TRBJ2-2	-	-	TGTGCCAGCAGCTTAGAGGGGAGTAACACCGGGGAGCTGTTTTTT	CASSLEGSNTGELFF
TRBV27	TRBJ2-3	-	-	TGTGCCAGCAGCAAGCAGCCAGGGGGGAATACGCAGTATTTT	CASSKQPGGNTQYF
TRBV6-6	TRBJ2-3	once	-	TGTGCCAGCAATAGAGGACAGTCCACAGATACGCAGTATTTT	CASNRGQSTDTQYF
TRBV3-1/TRBV3-2	TRBJ2-7	few	TRBD2	TGTGCCAGCAGCCCGGCAGGGAGGGGCGAGCAGTACTTC	CASSPAGRGEQYF
TRBV6-1	TRBJ2-2	-	-	TGTGCCAGCAGTGAACTCAGAAACACCGGGGAGCTGTTTTTT	CASSELRNTGELFF
TRBV11-2	TRBJ2-5	-	TRBD1	TGTGCCAGCAGCCGGAACAAACAGGGGTTCTTGGAAGAGACCCAGTACTTC	CASSRNKQGFLEETQYF
TRBV7-8	TRBJ1-3	-	TRBD1	TGTGCCAGCAGCTCAATGACAGGGGCCCTACTCTCTGGAAACACCATATATTTT	CASSSMTGALLSGNTIYF
TRBV7-9	TRBJ1-1	-	TRBD1	TGTGCCAGCAGCTTAGGCAGGGGGCAGTATACTGAAGCTTTCTTT	CASSLGRGQYTEAFF
TRBV30	TRBJ1-4	-	-	TGTGCCGGGAGTGGCGGGGCTCTAGAAGGTGAAAAACTGTTTTTT	CAGSGGALEGEKLFF
TRBV6-4	TRBJ1-2	once	TRBD1	TGTGCCAGCTCCCCCAACCGGGACAGGGGCGATTATGGCTACACCTTC	CASSPNRDRGDYGYTF
TRBV9	TRBJ1-3	-	TRBD1	TGTGCCAGCAGCGTAGCTGGACAGGGGGCGGGAAACACCATATATTTT	CASSVAGQGAGNTIYF
TRBV7-9	TRBJ1-2	-	-	TGTGCCAGCAGCATGGGGGGGGCCCATGGCTACACCTTC	CASSMGGAHGYTF
TRBV6-2/TRBV6-3	TRBJ1-2	once	TRBD1	TGTGCCAGCAGTTACTCGACAGGGAATAACTATGGCTACACCTTC	CASSYSTGNNYGYTF
TRBV2	TRBJ1-2	-	-	TGTGCCAGCAAAAAGGAGAAAACTAACTATGGCTACACCTTC	CASKKEKTNYGYTF
TRBV5-1	TRBJ1-1	-	TRBD1	TGCGCCAGTAGCCAGGGGACAGGGGGCTCTGAAGCTTTCTTT	CASSQGTGGSEAFF
TRBV7-2	TRBJ2-7	-	TRBD1	TGTGCCAGCAGCTTAGGGGGACAGGGAGACGAGCAGTACTTC	CASSLGGQGDEQYF
TRBV4-3	TRBJ1-5	few	-	TGCGCCAGCAGCCTCGACAGGTGGGGCAATCAGCCCCAGCATTTT	CASSLDRWGNQPQHF
TRBV28	TRBJ1-3	-	-	TGTGCCAGCAGTTTATCCAGGGGCCCCGTCGGAAACACCATATATTTT	CASSLSRGPVGNTIYF
TRBV24-1	TRBJ2-1	-	TRBD1	TGTGCCACCAGTGGTCGGACAGGGGAGAATGAGCAGTTCTTC	CATSGRTGENEQFF
TRBV6-5	TRBJ1-5	few	TRBD1	TGTGCCAGCAGTTGGGACAGGGATAGCAATCAGCCCCAGCATTTT	CASSWDRDSNQPQHF
TRBV5-1	TRBJ1-2	-	-	TGCGCCAGCAGCTTGGGTAGAACCGATGGCTACACCTTC	CASSLGRTDGYTF
TRBV2	TRBJ2-3	-	TRBD2	TGTGCCAGCAGTCCTCAGCGGGGGGAGGGAGATACGCAGTATTTT	CASSPQRGEGDTQYF
TRBV19	TRBJ1-6	-	-	TGTGCCAGTAGCAGGGTACCGCTCGATAATTCACCCCTCCACTTT	CASSRVPLDNSPLHF